This T cell receptor (beta chain) was obtained from a study of identical twins (dated by TCRdb to about 2016). Notes on the research overall: The study deep-sequenced TCR alpha and beta repertoires from monozygotic twins, unrelated adults of various ages and cord blood to test whether fetal clonotypes persist. To rule out contamination, replicate twin experiments were performed at different times with different library preparation protocols. The study at large found these results: Fewer insertions were carried by abundant cord blood beta clonotypes, a similar but weaker trend appeared in young adult naive repertoires, and no such trend appeared in memory repertoires. The excess sharing between twins in beta out-of-frame sequences was weaker because fewer shared sequences reduced the signal-to-noise ratio. Compared with coincidental sharing between unrelated individuals, out-of-frame TCR alpha sequences shared between twins showed an excess of sequences with low generation probability. Because the same donors could not be followed over many years, the conclusions relied on cross-sectional statistical analysis. In monozygotic twins, out-of-frame TCR alpha sharing was systematically underestimated by recombination models, although the models agreed with sharing between unrelated individuals. Invariant T cells such as MAIT and iNKT could partly confound zero-insertion analyses, although diverse VJ usage argued against such confounding for most clonotypes.

The receptor library was made with 5' RACE. These reads were obtained on an Illumina HiSeq 2000. A universal primer binding site was introduced by template switching, and a unique molecular identifier was present in the final cDNA, enabling accurate counting of TCR cDNA molecules. Specific primers in the conserved constant-segment region were used to synthesize first-strand cDNA for TCR alpha and beta chains. To control for contamination, each cDNA library was double barcoded with a SMART-Mk sample barcode plus Illumina barcodes. TruSeq adapter sequences, together with Illumina sample barcodes, were added in two successive PCR steps. The TCR alpha and beta cDNA libraries were sequenced on the Illumina HiSeq platform using custom primers. Under the source paper's analysis protocol: Raw reads were processed with MiGEC to extract unique molecular identifiers, and MiXCR was used to determine CDR3 positions. For each individual, recombination models were inferred using an EM algorithm with the repgenHMM and IGoR tools. The tcR package in R was used for shared clonotype analysis, with sharing normalized by the product of cloneset sizes. To study raw recombination without the effects of thymic and clonal selection, out-of-frame nonproductive sequences were analyzed. The public reads were reprocessed in TCRdb via fastp at Q25 and MiXCR, keeping in-frame beta chains. A single entry per CDR3 protein holds the most common genes and DNA from its merged rows. The authors' filters were not applied to this entry. The sample profile shows roughly 290,000 distinct CDR3 sequences; over 8.5% of them were found once. The ten largest clones represent under 7.5% of the sample.

The CDR3 sequence holds 13 residues, the cysteine and phenylalanine included. Only the CDR3 portion is preserved as DNA: 39 bases, with reading frame beginning at the first base. Based on the germline V gene (reference sequence), the CDR1 and CDR2 sequences are MNHEY and SMNVEV. Trimming takes 6 bases off V and 3 bases off J; junction bases not matched to a gene: 5. This clonotype has just a few counts. Its target antigen remains unknown. Base qualities are not provided; no much larger clone lies one nucleotide away. Every donor was a healthy Caucasian. Three pairs of female monozygotic twins, all aged roughly 18 to 29 years, made up the twin cohort. Positive isolation kits from Invitrogen were used to isolate CD4+ and CD8+ T cell populations. The sample was also linked to a second study, of yellow fever vaccine responses in identical twins. The second publication reports: The authors reported that the T cell response to vaccination in identical twins appeared partly convergent and partly personalized. Focusing on identical twins, the study followed the T cell clones that responded to the vaccine, and did so with precision.

Sequencing input: CD8+ T cells sorted from blood. The clonotype comes from a woman aged 18 to 35 in good health. The chain is made from TRBV27 and TRBJ2-7, with 7 bases aligning to TRBD1. Here is the DNA: TGTGCCAGCAGCTCGACAGGGTTCTACGAGCAGTACTTC. Protein translation: CASSSTGFYEQYF.